This T cell receptor beta chain appears in the sequencing data of a study of cytotoxic CD8 clonotypes in ibrutinib-treated CLL (dated by TCRdb to the early 2020s). Turning to the overall study: The cohort included around 15 treatment-naive and under 13 relapsed/refractory patients; about 18 were IGHV unmutated. Cryopreserved peripheral blood mononuclear cells were obtained prior to treatment, at the time of response, and at either disease progression or sustained remission. Partial responses were observed in about 25 patients and complete responses in 2; after a median follow-up of around 68 months, remission was maintained in approximately 14 patients and progression was observed in some twelve. On average, each sample yielded around 230,000 productive templates and about 95,000 productive rearrangements. Every remission and progressive disease sample was obtained while ibrutinib was still being received by the patients. Response samples were taken after a median of 12 months on treatment, ranging from about 6 to 40 months. Of the approximately 86 people in the trial, approximately 28 had longitudinal samples available.

Each clonotype received, on average, about 9.7x coverage in deep resolution sequencing performed on a MiSeq, where the target depth lay between 1 in 1 million and 1 in 200,000 T cells. The immunoSEQ hsTCRB Kit was used to generate the TCR beta libraries. In the source study's methods: The data were analyzed with ImmunoSEQ Analyzer and ImmunoSEQ Data Assistant, and V, D and J gene assignments followed IMGT definitions. Clonality, with values ranging from 0 to 1, was calculated as one minus the normalized Shannon entropy of productive rearrangement frequencies. Public clonotype analysis was restricted to overrepresented clonotypes comprising at least 0.05% of each patient's repertoire. More than ten age-matched healthy donor repertoires from immuneACCESS were used as controls for clonality. TCRdb stores this immuneACCESS table with in-frame sequences only. Part of the clones is absent; in the studies checked, under half of the shortfall reflects unresolved V genes, and no reason is known for the rest. V and J calls and clone size are copied from that table; D and trimming were computed from the DNA. In this sample the table shows around 70,000 clones, 68% of which occur a single time. The ten largest clones take up under 6% of the sample.

Broad study findings and their caveats: Lymph node repertoires were not examined, and the timing of sampling was not matched between patients in sustained remission and those whose disease progressed. Baseline clonality was found to be higher than that of age-matched healthy donors and was strongly correlated with circulating CD8+ T-cell counts. Public clonotypes were rare and either contracted or stayed stable during treatment, and the rise in clonality at ibrutinib response reflected the expansion of private clonotypes. At ibrutinib response clonality went up, during sustained remission it held steady, and at progression it dropped back toward baseline.

The time point label corresponds to: 12 to 13 months on ibrutinib. Roughly 2 micrograms of genomic DNA were extracted from cryopreserved PBMCs for TCR beta library preparation. Longitudinal blood samples from CLL patients receiving ibrutinib monotherapy were subjected to high-throughput TCR beta sequencing. The patients took part in an open-label, single-center phase 2 trial of ibrutinib monotherapy. Looking up the germline V gene yields CDR1 SGHTS and CDR2 YDEGEE. Reading from cysteine to phenylalanine, the CDR3 counts 12 amino acids. The read is trimmed to its CDR3 DNA, 36 bases read in frame from base 1. V is pared back by 4 bases and J by 5 bases, with 7 bases lying between the germline termini. In regard to this clone: Its binding antigen is unknown. Qualities for individual bases were not recorded, and no much larger clone is one base off.

Sequenced material: PBMCs, taken after 12 months of ibrutinib treatment. This chain joins TRBV5-8 to TRBJ2-1; TRBD1 is possibly the D segment (6 matching bases). The sequence came from a human donor with chronic lymphocytic leukemia. The CDR3 loop reads CASSRTDNEQFF. The DNA sequence is as follows: TGTGCCAGCAGCCGGACAGACAATGAGCAGTTCTTC.